These 8 T cell receptor beta chains originate from one sample sequenced in a study of T cell changes during pregnancy in multiple sclerosis. The assay was immunoSEQ multiplex PCR, and TCRdb's table has in-frame clones only and misses some. The data contain approximately 45,000 clones, 91% of them singletons. This specimen was CD8+ T cells from peripheral blood mononuclear cells, taken in the second trimester of pregnancy. The receptors originated from a female donor with multiple sclerosis, enrolled in a pregnancy study.

The chain links TRBV19 to TRBJ1-1; 8 bases match TRBD1. The germline gives CDR1 LNHDA, CDR2 SQIVND (reference sequence). The CDR3 is made up of 14 amino acids. V trimming: 7 bases; J trimming: 1 base; junction bases outside the gene matches: 5. The CDR3: CASIIQGANTEAFF. The CDR3 DNA is TGTGCCAGTATCATCCAGGGGGCGAACACTGAAGCTTTCTTT.

The chain couples TRBV4-1 to TRBJ2-3; 7 bases are a match to TRBD1. Per germline, CDR1 MGHRA and CDR2 YSYEKL. V was clipped by 1 base and J by 4 bases; unmatched bases: 2. The length of the CDR3 is 14 residues. The CDR3 reads CASSQVGGADTQYF. The DNA of the CDR3 is TGCGCCAGCAGCCAAGTAGGGGGCGCAGATACGCAGTATTTT.

The chain has TRBV9 and TRBJ2-7, with a tentative D call TRBD1 (6 bases). The CDR3 has 14 residues. The V gene lost 0 bases and the J gene lost 2 bases, with 9 bases spanning the gap. The germline V gene encodes CDR1 SGDLS and CDR2 YYNGEE. CDR3 coding DNA: TGTGCCAGCAGCGTAGCGTGGGGGCCCTACGAGCAGTACTTC. Translated, it gives CASSVAWGPYEQYF.

By frequency in the sample, this clone is medium-sized. CDR3: CASRLATEVGEKLFF. The CDR3 coding sequence is TGTGCCAGCAGACTAGCGACCGAGGTGGGAGAAAAACTGTTTTTT. V and J are TRBV7-2 and TRBJ1-4; unclear D gene. The germline CDR1 and CDR2 sequences are SGHTA and FQGNSA. The CDR3 runs 15 residues. The V end was cut by 6 bases, the J end by 8 bases, with 19 bases between.

The gene calls are TRBV7-3 and TRBJ2-2; 8 bases align to TRBD1. Germline CDR1 and CDR2: SGHTA and FQGTGA. Losses at the gene ends were 4 bases for V and 5 bases for J; bases not matched to a gene: 9. The CDR3 totals 16 residues. CDR3 protein: CASSWPGTGPTGELFF. CDR3 nucleotide sequence: TGTGCCAGCAGCTGGCCCGGGACAGGTCCTACCGGGGAGCTGTTTTTT.

This clone was seen only a few times. The V and J genes are TRBV27 and TRBJ1-5; D is possibly TRBD1 (5 bases). V lost 5 bases and J 7 bases, leaving 12 bases between the germline ends. This CDR3 comprises 13 residues. Germline values: CDR1 MNHEY, CDR2 SMNVEV (reference sequence). Here the CDR3 reads CASSPSGPQPQHF. The CDR3 DNA follows: TGTGCCAGCAGTCCCTCAGGGCCCCAGCCCCAGCATTTT.

The chain combines TRBV9 with TRBJ2-5, with TRBD1 matching over 9 bases. The CDR3 sequence is 15 residues long. J lost 4 bases, V lost 6 bases, and 10 bases had no gene match. CDR1 SGDLS and CDR2 YYNGEE come from the germline V gene. The CDR3 DNA is TGTGCCAGCAACCTACAGGGGGCAGGGGTAGAGACCCAGTACTTC. Residues: CASNLQGAGVETQYF.

The chain combines TRBV19 with TRBJ2-7; perhaps TRBD1 as D (5 bases). Germline CDR1 and CDR2: LNHDA and SQIVND (reference sequence). V was cut by 7 bases and J by 2 bases, with 24 bases left in between. There are 17 residues in the CDR3. Here the CDR3 reads CASTQSRDGDLTYEQYF. The DNA for the CDR3 is TGTGCCAGTACCCAATCCAGGGATGGCGATCTTACCTACGAGCAGTACTTC.